This TCR beta chain appears in the sequencing data of a study of blood T cell repertoires in COVID-19. Study details: PBMCs, B-cell-depleted T cells, or T cells were the source of the cDNA or gDNA that made up the material.

This CDR3 has 11 amino acids. Trimming took off 5 bases at V and 4 bases at J, with 6 bases between the two ends. This clone was recorded once. Using immunoSEQ multiplex PCR, the repertoire was profiled, and TCRdb retains in-frame clones only, with some absent. The sample includes under 300,000 clones, about 90% of them seen just once. This receptor was obtained from a woman aged 18-30 years who had recovered from COVID-19. The V gene is TRBV12-3 or TRBV12-4, the J gene TRBJ2-7; unclear D gene. The sample taken for sequencing was PBMCs or T cells enriched from blood (not recorded which). The CDR3 here is CASSINYEQYF. CDR3 DNA: TGTGCCAGCAGTATAAATTACGAGCAGTACTTC.